The 15 T cell receptor beta chains listed next were all sequenced from one sample in a study of blood T cell repertoires in COVID-19. Using immunoSEQ multiplex PCR, the repertoire was profiled, and TCRdb retains in-frame clones only, with some absent. The sample includes some 220,000 clones, 80% seen only once; the top ten take around 13%. Sample: peripheral blood. These receptors originate from a human donor in a cohort sampled during active COVID-19.

The chain recombines TRBV4-2 with TRBJ1-5; D might be TRBD1 (6 bases). The CDR3 contains 16 residues. V shed 0 bases and J shed 0 bases, with 9 bases lying between them. Germline CDR1 and CDR2: LGHNA and YNFKEQ. Here the CDR3 reads CASSQDLGGSNQPQHF. In DNA form, the CDR3 reads TGTGCCAGCAGCCAAGATCTAGGGGGTAGCAATCAGCCCCAGCATTTT.

The chain has TRBV18 and TRBJ1-6, with D perhaps TRBD1 (6 bases). Germline-derived CDR1 and CDR2 are KGHSH and LQKENI. The V end lost 2 bases, the J end lost 0 bases, and 17 bases lay between the germline ends. The CDR3 covers 19 residues. The CDR3 is CASSPRQIRGGSYNSPLHF. The CDR3 DNA is TGTGCCAGCTCACCAAGACAGATCCGAGGGGGCTCCTATAATTCACCCCTCCACTTT.

The rearrangement uses TRBV5-1 and TRBJ1-1, with D unclear. With 1 base removed from V and 1 base from J, the gap between germline ends came to 11 bases. In germline, CDR1 is SGHRS, CDR2 YFSETQ. CDR3 length: 15 residues. The CDR3 reads CASSLSPGRNTEAFF. For the CDR3, the DNA is TGCGCCAGCAGCTTGTCTCCAGGAAGGAACACTGAAGCTTTCTTT.

V and J are TRBV7-2 and TRBJ2-7; D not certain. The CDR3 is 13 amino acids. Germline CDR1 SGHTA, CDR2 FQGNSA. Trimming took off 1 base at V and 6 bases at J, with 10 bases between the two ends. CDR3 nucleotides: TGTGCCAGCAGCTTAGTTAGGCGGTCCGAGCAGTACTTC. Its translation: CASSLVRRSEQYF.

Comment on this clone: At one of its ends the junction is not consistent with the germline gene, which may arise from a read error. V gene TRBV7-7 combines with J gene TRBJ2-2; D unclear. There are 16 residues in the CDR3. The germline V gene has CDR1 SSHAT and CDR2 FNYEAQ (reference sequence). This CDR3 is CASSLGASENTGELFF. CDR3 DNA: TGTGCTAGCAGCTTAGGAGCAAGCGAAAACACCGGGGAGCTGTTTTTT.

V is TRBV29-1 and J is TRBJ2-6; 7 nucleotides align to TRBD2. The germline CDR1 and CDR2 sequences are SQVTM and ANQGSEA. CDR3 size: 17 residues. Trimming took 1 base from V and 0 from J; bases not matched to a gene: 6. Written as DNA, the CDR3 is TGCAGCGTTGAAGGGCGGGAGAGGGACTCTGGGGCCAACGTCCTGACTTTC. It encodes CSVEGRERDSGANVLTF. Drawing the rest from reference TRBV29-1 and TRBJ2-6, the complete variable domain is SAVISQKPSRDICQRGTSLTIQCQVDSQVTMMFWYRQQPGQSLTLIATANQGSEATYESGFVIDKFPISRPNLTFSTLTVSNMSPEDSSIYLCSVEGRERDSGANVLTFGAGSRLTVL.

V is TRBV12-1 and J is TRBJ2-3; the D call in the table, TRBD1, was not verified against the DNA. TRBV12-1 is a pseudogene locus. The CDR3 runs to 16 residues. The DNA of the CDR3 is TGTGCCAGCAGCACTATCGACAGGGAGTGGACAGATACGCAGTATTTT. Residues: CASSTIDREWTDTQYF.

The V gene is TRBV6-2 or TRBV6-3, the J gene TRBJ2-2; 12 bases map to TRBD1. CDR1 is MNHEY, CDR2 SVGEGT, per germline. The CDR3 is made up of 17 amino acids. The trim removed 2 bases at V and 4 bases at J, leaving 5 bases unmatched. The CDR3 DNA follows: TGTGCCAGCAGTTACGGGACAGGGGGCGTACCCACCGGGGAGCTGTTTTTT. Its translation: CASSYGTGGVPTGELFF.

This clone appeared a few times. CDR3 sequence reads: CASSIVGREEHGYTF. The DNA for the CDR3 is TGTGCCAGTAGTATTGTCGGCAGGGAAGAACATGGCTACACCTTC. This sequence joins TRBV19 and TRBJ1-2; D is perhaps TRBD1 (5 bases). The length of the CDR3 is 15 residues. Trimming shortened V by 3 bases and J by 6 bases, and 17 bases separated the two germline ends. Germline V gene lookup returns CDR1 LNHDA and CDR2 SQIVND (reference sequence).

The chain links TRBV19 to TRBJ1-2; 7 positions agree with TRBD1. Germline V gives CDR1 LNHDA, CDR2 SQIVND (reference sequence). This CDR3 comprises 13 residues. The ends lost 10 bases at V and 4 bases at J; junction bases unmatched: 9. The DNA for the CDR3 is TGTGCCACAGCCGGGACAGCCATCTATGGCTACACCTTC. Translation gives CATAGTAIYGYTF.

V and J are TRBV6-1 and TRBJ2-2; no reliable D call. The CDR3 has 15 amino acids. V lost 2 bases, J lost 4 bases, and 11 bases lay in between. Germline V CDR1 and CDR2: MNHNS, SASEGT. The CDR3 reads CASSELGRSTGELFF. CDR3 nucleotide sequence: TGTGCCAGCAGTGAACTAGGCCGGAGCACCGGGGAGCTGTTTTTT.

The chain recombines TRBV6-5 with TRBJ1-2, with D perhaps TRBD1 (5 bases). This CDR3 spans 14 amino acids. V lost 5 bases and J 7 bases, leaving 17 bases between the germline ends. The germline V gene has CDR1 MNHEY and CDR2 SVGAGI. The CDR3 region has the DNA TGTGCCAGCAGTCCCGCCAGGGCGGAAGGTGGCTACACCTTC. This gives the protein CASSPARAEGGYTF.

V usage is TRBV7-9 and J usage is TRBJ2-7; TRBD1 aligns across 10 bases. Germline lookup yields CDR1 SEHNR and CDR2 FQNEAQ (reference sequence). Trimming removed 2 bases from V and 4 bases from J; junction bases left unmatched: 8. The length of the CDR3 is 16 residues. Here the CDR3 reads CASSLPGQGEWYEQYF. Written as DNA, the CDR3 is TGTGCCAGCAGCTTACCCGGACAGGGGGAATGGTACGAGCAGTACTTC.

CDR3 nucleotide sequence: TGTGCCAGCAGGGGGTCGGGGGGCGCGGAGACCCAGTACTTC. Translated, it gives CASRGSGGAETQYF. This rearrangement joins TRBV6-5 to TRBJ2-5, with TRBD2 as a possible D gene (7 bases). CDR3 length: 14 residues. The germline CDR1 and CDR2 sequences are MNHEY and SVGAGI. V lost 6 bases to trimming and J lost 5 bases, with 16 bases between them.

The chain employs TRBV29-1 and TRBJ1-2; D might be TRBD1 (6 bases). The germline gives CDR1 SQVTM, CDR2 ANQGSEA. Trimming left V 8 bases short and J 7 bases short, with 20 bases between. The CDR3 extends over 13 amino acids. CDR3 sequence: CSCYGGARSGYTF. The CDR3 nucleotides read TGCAGCTGCTACGGGGGGGCGAGGAGTGGCTACACCTTC.